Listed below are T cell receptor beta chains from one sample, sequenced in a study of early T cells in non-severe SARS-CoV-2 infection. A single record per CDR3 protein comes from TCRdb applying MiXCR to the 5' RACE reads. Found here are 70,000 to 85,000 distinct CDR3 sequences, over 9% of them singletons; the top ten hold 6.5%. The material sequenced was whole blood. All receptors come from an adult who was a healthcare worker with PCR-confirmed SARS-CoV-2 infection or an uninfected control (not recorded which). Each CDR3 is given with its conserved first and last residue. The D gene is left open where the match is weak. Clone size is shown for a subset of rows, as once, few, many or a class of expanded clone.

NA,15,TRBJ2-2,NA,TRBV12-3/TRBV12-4,TGTGCCAGCATATTCAGCGGATCGAACACCGGGGAGCTGTTTTTT,CASIFSGSNTGELFF
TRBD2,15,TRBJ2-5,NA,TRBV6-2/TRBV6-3,TGTGCCAGCAGTGGGACTAGCGGTTACCAAGAGACCCAGTACTTC,CASSGTSGYQETQYF
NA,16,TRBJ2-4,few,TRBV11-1,TGTGCCAGCAGCCTCAGTCCTTCTATAGCCAAAAACATTCAGTACTTC,CASSLSPSIAKNIQYF
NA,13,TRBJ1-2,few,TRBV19,TGTGCCAGTAGTATCCCCCAGGGCGGCGGCTACACCTTC,CASSIPQGGGYTF
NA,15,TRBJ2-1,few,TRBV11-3,TGTGCCAGCAGCTTTTACTTGAGCTCCTACAATGAGCAGTTCTTC,CASSFYLSSYNEQFF
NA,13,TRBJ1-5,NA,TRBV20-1,TGCAGTGCTAGCCCTAGGGCTGAATCAGCCCAGCATTTT,CSASPRAESAQHF
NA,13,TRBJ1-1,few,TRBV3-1,TGTGCCAGCAGCCAAGATCCGGCAGGTGGGGCTTTCTTT,CASSQDPAGGAFF
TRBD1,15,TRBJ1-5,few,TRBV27,TGTGCCAGCAGTTTTAGACAGGGACAAAATCAGCCCCAGCATTTT,CASSFRQGQNQPQHF
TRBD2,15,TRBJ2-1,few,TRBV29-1,TGCAGCGTGGCACGGACTAGCGGGAGGTATGTTGAGCAGTTCTTC,CSVARTSGRYVEQFF
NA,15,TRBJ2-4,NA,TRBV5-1,TGCGCCAGCAGCGGGGGGATCCTAGCCAAAAACATTCAGTACTTC,CASSGGILAKNIQYF
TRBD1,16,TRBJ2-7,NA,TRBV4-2,TGTGCCAGCAGCCAGTATACCGGGACAGGCCCCTACGAGCAGTACTTC,CASSQYTGTGPYEQYF
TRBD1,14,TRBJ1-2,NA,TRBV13,TGTGCCAGCAGCTTAAGCAGGGGGCGATATGGCTACACCTTC,CASSLSRGRYGYTF
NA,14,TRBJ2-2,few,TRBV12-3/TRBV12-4,TGTGCCAGCAGTTCGGCCGGGATCCCCGGGGAGCTGTTTTTT,CASSSAGIPGELFF
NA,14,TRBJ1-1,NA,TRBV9,TGTGCCAGCAGCGTAGCTCACCTGAACACTGAAGCTTTCTTT,CASSVAHLNTEAFF
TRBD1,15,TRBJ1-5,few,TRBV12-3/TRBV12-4,TGTGCCAGCAGGGCCGGGACAGGCTCAAATCAGCCCCAGCATTTT,CASRAGTGSNQPQHF
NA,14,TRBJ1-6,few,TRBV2,TGTGCCAGCAGTGATTGGGAGGGCAATTCACCCCTCCACTTT,CASSDWEGNSPLHF
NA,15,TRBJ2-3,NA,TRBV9,TGTGCCAGCAGCGTAGAAGGCGCTAGCACAGATACGCAGTATTTT,CASSVEGASTDTQYF
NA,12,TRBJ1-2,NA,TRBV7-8,TGTGCCAGCAGCTTGTTTCGGTATGGCTACACCTTC,CASSLFRYGYTF
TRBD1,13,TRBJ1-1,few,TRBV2,TGTGCCAGCAGTTCACAGGGGGCGAATGAAGCTTTCTTT,CASSSQGANEAFF
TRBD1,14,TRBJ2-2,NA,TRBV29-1,TGCAGCGTTCCGGGACAGAGAATCACCGGGGAGCTGTTTTTT,CSVPGQRITGELFF
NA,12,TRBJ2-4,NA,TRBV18,TGTGCCAGCTCACCCGACAGGAACATTCAGTACTTC,CASSPDRNIQYF
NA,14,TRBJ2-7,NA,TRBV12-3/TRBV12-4,TGTGCCAGCAGTTTAACTTCAACCACCTACGAGCAGTACTTC,CASSLTSTTYEQYF
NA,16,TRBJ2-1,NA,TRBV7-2,TGTGCCAGCAGCCCAATGCGGCAAAACTCCTACAATGAGCAGTTCTTC,CASSPMRQNSYNEQFF
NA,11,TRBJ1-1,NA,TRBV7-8,TGTGCCAGCAGCTTCGGGACAGAAGCTTTCTTT,CASSFGTEAFF
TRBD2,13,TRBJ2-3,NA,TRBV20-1,TGCAGTGCCCAAGCGGGATACACAGATACGCAGTATTTT,CSAQAGYTDTQYF
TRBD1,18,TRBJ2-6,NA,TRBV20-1,TGCAGTGCTAGACCGGCCCCGGGACAGCGCTCTGGGGCCAACGTCCTGACTTTC,CSARPAPGQRSGANVLTF
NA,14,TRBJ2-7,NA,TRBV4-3,TGCGCCAGCAGCCAAGATGTTGGAGCCTACGAGCAGTACTTC,CASSQDVGAYEQYF
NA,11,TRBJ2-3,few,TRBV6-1,TGTGCCAGCAGCCGCCCGGCTACGCAGTATTTT,CASSRPATQYF
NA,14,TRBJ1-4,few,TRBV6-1,TGTGCCAGCAGTGAGGGGGGGAGGGGTGAAAAACTGTTTTTT,CASSEGGRGEKLFF
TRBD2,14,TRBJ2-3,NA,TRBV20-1,TGCAGTGCAGGCCCAGCGGGAGTAACAGATACGCAGTATTTT,CSAGPAGVTDTQYF
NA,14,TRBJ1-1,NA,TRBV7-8,TGTGCCAGCAGCCCCATTACAGGATACACTGAAGCTTTCTTT,CASSPITGYTEAFF
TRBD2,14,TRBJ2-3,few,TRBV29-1,TGCAGCGTTGTACTAGCGGGAGGAGGTGATACGCAGTATTTT,CSVVLAGGGDTQYF
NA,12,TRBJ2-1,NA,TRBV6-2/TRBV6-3,TGTGCCAGCAGCCCCGGGACTCCCGGACAGTTCTTC,CASSPGTPGQFF
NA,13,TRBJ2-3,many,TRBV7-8,TGTGCCAGCAGCGGGCGTTTCACAGATACGCAGTATTTT,CASSGRFTDTQYF
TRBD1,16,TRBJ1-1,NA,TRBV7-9,TGTGCCAGCAACCTCCTAGCCGGACAGGGAGACACTGAAGCTTTCTTT,CASNLLAGQGDTEAFF
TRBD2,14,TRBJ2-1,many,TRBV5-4,TGTGCCAGCAGCTCGGGACTAGCGCCGGGGGAGCAGTTCTTC,CASSSGLAPGEQFF
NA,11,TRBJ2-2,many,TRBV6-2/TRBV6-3,TGTGCCAGCAGCCGGCCCGGGGAGCTGTTTTTT,CASSRPGELFF
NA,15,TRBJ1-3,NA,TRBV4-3,TGCGCCAGCAGCCCTCTCCAGGGGTCTGGAAACACCATATATTTT,CASSPLQGSGNTIYF
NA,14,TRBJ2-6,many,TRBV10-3,TGTGCCATCAGTGGTGAGACTGGGGCCAACGTCCTGACTTTC,CAISGETGANVLTF
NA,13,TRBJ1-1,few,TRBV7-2,TGTGCCAGCAGCTCCCAGGTGAACACTGAAGCTTTCTTT,CASSSQVNTEAFF
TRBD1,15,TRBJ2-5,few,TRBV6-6,TGTGCCAGCAGTGACGCTGACAGGGGGCAAGAGACCCAGTACTTC,CASSDADRGQETQYF
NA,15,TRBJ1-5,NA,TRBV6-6,TGTGCCAGCAGTTACTCCCGGGGCAGCAATCAGCCCCAGCATTTT,CASSYSRGSNQPQHF
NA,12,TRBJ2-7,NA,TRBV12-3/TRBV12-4,TGTGCCAGCAGTAGGACACTTTACGAGCAGTACTTC,CASSRTLYEQYF
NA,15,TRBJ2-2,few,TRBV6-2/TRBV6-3,TGTGCCAGCAGTTACTTATCGGGGGCCACCGGGGAGCTGTTTTTT,CASSYLSGATGELFF
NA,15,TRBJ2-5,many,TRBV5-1,TGCGCCAGCAGCTTGGTCGGGGGAGCCCTAGAGACCCAGTACTTC,CASSLVGGALETQYF
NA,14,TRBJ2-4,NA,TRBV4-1,TGCGCCAGCAGCCAAGCGGATAATACGGACATTCAGTACTTC,CASSQADNTDIQYF
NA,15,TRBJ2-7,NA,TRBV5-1,TGCGCCAGCAGCTTTATAAGCGGAGAGACCTACGAGCAGTACTTC,CASSFISGETYEQYF
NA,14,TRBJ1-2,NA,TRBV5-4,TGTGCCAGCAGCTTAAGGAGGCCAAGCTATGGCTACACCTTC,CASSLRRPSYGYTF
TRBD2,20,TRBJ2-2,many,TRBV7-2,TGTGCCAGCAGCCCCTATTGGACTAGCGGGAGGTGGGCGAACACCGGGGAGCTGTTTTTT,CASSPYWTSGRWANTGELFF
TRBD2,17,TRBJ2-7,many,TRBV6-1,TGTGCCAGCAGTGATGTCGGGACTAGCGGGAGATCGTACGAGCAGTACTTC,CASSDVGTSGRSYEQYF
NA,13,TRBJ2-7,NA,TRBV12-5,TGTGCTAGTCTAGGGCAGGGCTCCTACGAGCAGTACTTC,CASLGQGSYEQYF
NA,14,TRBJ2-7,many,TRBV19,TGTGCCAGTAGTATTGGAGGGGAGTCCTACGAGCAGTACTTC,CASSIGGESYEQYF